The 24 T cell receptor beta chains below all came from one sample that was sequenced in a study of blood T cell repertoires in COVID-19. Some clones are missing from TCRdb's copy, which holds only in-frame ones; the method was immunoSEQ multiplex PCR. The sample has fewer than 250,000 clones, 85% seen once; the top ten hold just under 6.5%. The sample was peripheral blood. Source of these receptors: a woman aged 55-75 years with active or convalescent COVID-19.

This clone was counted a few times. The CDR3, as DNA: TGTGCCAGCAGCTTACCAGGGAGGTACGAGCAGTACTTC. It yields the protein CASSLPGRYEQYF. The chain joins TRBV13 to TRBJ2-7, with D perhaps matching TRBD2 (6 bases). This CDR3 has 13 amino acids. V was shortened by 2 bases and J by 4 bases, with 9 bases between the two germline ends. Per the germline V gene, CDR1 is PRHDT and CDR2 is FYEKMQ (reference sequence).

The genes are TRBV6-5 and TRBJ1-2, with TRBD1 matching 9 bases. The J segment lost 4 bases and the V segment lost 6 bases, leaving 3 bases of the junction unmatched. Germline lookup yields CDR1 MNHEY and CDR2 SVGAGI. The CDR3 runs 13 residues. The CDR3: CASRDRGGYGYTF. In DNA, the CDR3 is TGTGCCAGCAGGGACAGGGGTGGCTATGGCTACACCTTC.

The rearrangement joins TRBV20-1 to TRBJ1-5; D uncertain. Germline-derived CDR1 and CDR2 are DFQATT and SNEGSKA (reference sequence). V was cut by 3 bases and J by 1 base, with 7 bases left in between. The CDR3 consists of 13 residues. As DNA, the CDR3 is TGCAGTGCTAGTAGAGAGAGCAATCAGCCCCAGCATTTT. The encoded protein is CSASRESNQPQHF.

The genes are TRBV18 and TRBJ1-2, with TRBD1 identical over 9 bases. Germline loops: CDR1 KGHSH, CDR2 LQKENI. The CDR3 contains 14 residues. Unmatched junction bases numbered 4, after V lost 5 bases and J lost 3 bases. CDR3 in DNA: TGTGCCAGCTCATCCGGACAGGGGCACTATGGCTACACCTTC. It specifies CASSSGQGHYGYTF.

The CDR3 coding sequence is TGTGCCAGTAGTTTCCAGCGGGGGGCTGGGCATGAGCAGTTCTTC. This gives the protein CASSFQRGAGHEQFF. The chain carries TRBV19 and TRBJ2-1; the match to TRBD2 covers 9 bases. The trim removed 5 bases at V and 8 bases at J, leaving 10 bases unmatched. Germline assignment: CDR1 LNHDA and CDR2 SQIVND (reference sequence). CDR3 length equals 15 residues.

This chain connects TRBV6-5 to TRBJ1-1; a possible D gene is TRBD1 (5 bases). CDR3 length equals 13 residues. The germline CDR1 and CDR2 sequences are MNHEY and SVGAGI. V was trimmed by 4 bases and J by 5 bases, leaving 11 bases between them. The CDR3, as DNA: TGTGCCAGCAGTTGGCAGGGAAGAACTGAAGCTTTCTTT. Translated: CASSWQGRTEAFF.

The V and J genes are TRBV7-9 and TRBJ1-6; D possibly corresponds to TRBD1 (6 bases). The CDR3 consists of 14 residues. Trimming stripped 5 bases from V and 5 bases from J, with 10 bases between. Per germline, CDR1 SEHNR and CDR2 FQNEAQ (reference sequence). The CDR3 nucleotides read TGTGCCAGCAGCGTCGGACAGAATAATTCACCCCTCCACTTT. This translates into CASSVGQNNSPLHF.

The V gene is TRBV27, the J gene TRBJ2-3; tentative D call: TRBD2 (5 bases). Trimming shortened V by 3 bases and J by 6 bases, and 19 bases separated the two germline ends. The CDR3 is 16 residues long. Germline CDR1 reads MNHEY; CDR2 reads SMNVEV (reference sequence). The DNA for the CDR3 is TGTGCCAGCAGTTTCGTGACCCTAGCCGATTGGGATACGCAGTATTTT. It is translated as CASSFVTLADWDTQYF.

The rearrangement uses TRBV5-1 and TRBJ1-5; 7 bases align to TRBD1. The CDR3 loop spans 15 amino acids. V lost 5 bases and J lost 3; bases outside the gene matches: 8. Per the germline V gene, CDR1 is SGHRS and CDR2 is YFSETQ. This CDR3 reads CASRSGTANNQPQHF. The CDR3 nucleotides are TGCGCCAGCAGATCCGGGACAGCCAACAATCAGCCCCAGCATTTT.

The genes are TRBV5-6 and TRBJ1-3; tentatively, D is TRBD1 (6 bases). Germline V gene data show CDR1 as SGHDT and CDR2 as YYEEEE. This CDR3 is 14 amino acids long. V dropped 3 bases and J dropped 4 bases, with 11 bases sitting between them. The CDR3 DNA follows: TGTGCCAGCAGCTACAGGGACCCCGGAAACACCATATATTTT. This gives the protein CASSYRDPGNTIYF. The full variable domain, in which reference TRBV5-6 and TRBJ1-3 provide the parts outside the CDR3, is DAGVTQSPTHLIKTRGQQVTLRCSPKSGHDTVSWYQQALGQGPQFIFQYYEEEERQRGNFPDRFSGHQFPNYSSELNVNALLLGDSALYLCASSYRDPGNTIYFGEGSWLTVV.

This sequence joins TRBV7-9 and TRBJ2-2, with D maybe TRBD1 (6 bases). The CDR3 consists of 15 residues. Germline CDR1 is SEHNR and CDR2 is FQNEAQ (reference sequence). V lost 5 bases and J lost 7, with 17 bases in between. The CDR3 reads CASSHQGPENGELFF. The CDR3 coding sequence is TGTGCCAGCAGCCACCAGGGGCCCGAGAACGGGGAGCTGTTTTTT.

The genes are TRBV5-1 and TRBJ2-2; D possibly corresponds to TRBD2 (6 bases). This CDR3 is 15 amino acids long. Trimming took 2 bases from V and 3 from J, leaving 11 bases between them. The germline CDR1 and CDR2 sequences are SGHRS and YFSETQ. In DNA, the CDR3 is TGCGCCAGCAGCTTCTCCGGGACTGACACCGGGGAGCTGTTTTTT. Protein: CASSFSGTDTGELFF.

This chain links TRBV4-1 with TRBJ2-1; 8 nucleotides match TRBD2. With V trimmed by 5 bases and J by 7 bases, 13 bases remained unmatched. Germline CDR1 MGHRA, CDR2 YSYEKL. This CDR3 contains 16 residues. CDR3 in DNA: TGCGCCAGCAGCACCAGAAACGGGCTAGCGGGTAATGAGCAGTTCTTC. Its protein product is CASSTRNGLAGNEQFF.

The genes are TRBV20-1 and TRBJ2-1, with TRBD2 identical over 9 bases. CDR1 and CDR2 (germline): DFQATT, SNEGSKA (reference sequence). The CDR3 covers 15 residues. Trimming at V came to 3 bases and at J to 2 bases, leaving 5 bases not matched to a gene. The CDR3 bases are TGCAGTGCTAGTAAGAGCGGGGGGCCCTACAATGAGCAGTTCTTC. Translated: CSASKSGGPYNEQFF.

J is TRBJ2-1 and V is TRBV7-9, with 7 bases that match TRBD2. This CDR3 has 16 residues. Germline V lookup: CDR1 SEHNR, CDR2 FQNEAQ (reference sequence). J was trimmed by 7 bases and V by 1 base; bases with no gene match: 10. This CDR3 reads CASSLGEGRFWNEQFF. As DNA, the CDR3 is TGTGCCAGCAGCTTAGGGGAGGGCCGCTTTTGGAATGAGCAGTTCTTC.

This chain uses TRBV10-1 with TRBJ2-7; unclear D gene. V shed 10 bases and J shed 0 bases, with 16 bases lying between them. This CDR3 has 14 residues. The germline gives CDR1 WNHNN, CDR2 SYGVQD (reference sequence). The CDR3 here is CATQTGIASYEQYV. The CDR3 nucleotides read TGCGCCACCCAAACTGGAATAGCCTCCTACGAGCAGTACGTC.

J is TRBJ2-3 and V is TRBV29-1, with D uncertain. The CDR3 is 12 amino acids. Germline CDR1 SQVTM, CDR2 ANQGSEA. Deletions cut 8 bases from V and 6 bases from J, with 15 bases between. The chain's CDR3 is CSFRIPDDTQYF. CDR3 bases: TGCAGCTTCAGGATCCCCGACGATACGCAGTATTTT.

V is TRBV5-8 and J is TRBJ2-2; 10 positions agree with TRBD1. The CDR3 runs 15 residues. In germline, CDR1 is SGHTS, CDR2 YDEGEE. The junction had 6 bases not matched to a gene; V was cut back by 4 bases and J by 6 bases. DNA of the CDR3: TGTGCCAGCAGCACGGACAGGGGGATGCCCGGGGAGCTGTTTTTT. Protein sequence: CASSTDRGMPGELFF.

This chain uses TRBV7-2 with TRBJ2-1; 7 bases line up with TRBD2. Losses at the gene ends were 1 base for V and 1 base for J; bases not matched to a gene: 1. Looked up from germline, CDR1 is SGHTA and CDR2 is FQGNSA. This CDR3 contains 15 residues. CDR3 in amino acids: CASSLGAGSYNEQFF. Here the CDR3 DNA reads TGTGCCAGCAGCTTAGGAGCGGGGTCCTACAATGAGCAGTTCTTC.

In DNA, the CDR3 is TGTGCCAGCAGCTCCCGGGACAGGGACACCGGGGAGCTGTTTTTT. It is translated as CASSSRDRDTGELFF. The rearrangement uses TRBV13 and TRBJ2-2; TRBD1 matches 9 bases. Germline V gives CDR1 PRHDT, CDR2 FYEKMQ (reference sequence). The CDR3 is 15 amino acids. V shed 4 bases, J shed 3 bases, and the junction held 3 bases outside the gene matches.

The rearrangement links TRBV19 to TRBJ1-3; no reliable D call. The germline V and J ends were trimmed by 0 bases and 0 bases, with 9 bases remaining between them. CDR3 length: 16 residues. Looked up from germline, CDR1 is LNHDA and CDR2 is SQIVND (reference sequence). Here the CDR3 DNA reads TGTGCCAGTAGTATAGATATCGCGGGCTCTGGAAACACCATATATTTT. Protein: CASSIDIAGSGNTIYF. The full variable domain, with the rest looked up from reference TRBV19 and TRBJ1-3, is DGGITQSPKYLFRKEGQNVTLSCEQNLNHDAMYWYRQDPGQGLRLIYYSQIVNDFQKGDIAEGYSVSREKKESFPLTVTSAQKNPTAFYLCASSIDIAGSGNTIYFGEGSWLTVV.

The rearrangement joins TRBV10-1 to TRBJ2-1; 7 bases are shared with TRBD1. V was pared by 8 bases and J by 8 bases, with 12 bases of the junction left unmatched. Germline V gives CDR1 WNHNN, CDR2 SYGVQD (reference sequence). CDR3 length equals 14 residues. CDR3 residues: CASPDRWGLDEQFF. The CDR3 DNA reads TGCGCCAGCCCGGACAGGTGGGGTTTGGATGAGCAGTTCTTC.

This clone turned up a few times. Here the CDR3 DNA reads TGTGCCAGCAGTCCCATGGCGAACACTGAAGCTTTCTTT. Its translation is CASSPMANTEAFF. The V and J genes are TRBV27 and TRBJ1-1; no definite D call. V was clipped by 5 bases and J by 1 base, with 8 bases between them. Germline loops: CDR1 MNHEY, CDR2 SMNVEV (reference sequence). The CDR3 totals 13 residues.

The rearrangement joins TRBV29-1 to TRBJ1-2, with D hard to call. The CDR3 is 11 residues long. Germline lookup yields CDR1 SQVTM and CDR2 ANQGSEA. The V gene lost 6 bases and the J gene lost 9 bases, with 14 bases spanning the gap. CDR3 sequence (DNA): TGCAGCGTCGCCCCCCTATTTAGCTACACCTTC. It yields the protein CSVAPLFSYTF.